The T cell receptor (beta chain) described here comes from a study of blood T cell repertoires in COVID-19. Looking at the study overall: The cDNA or gDNA used as material had been derived from T cells, B-cell-depleted T cells, or PBMCs.

In the original workflow: Estimates of nucleated cell counts were drawn from the amplification of reference gene primers. TCRdb keeps only in-frame clones here, not all; method: immunoSEQ multiplex PCR. D and trimming come from the DNA, and the V and J calls and clone size come from that table. The table lists tens of thousands of clones, roughly 88% of them singletons. The CDR3 has 14 amino acids. Germline CDR1 is SNHLY and CDR2 is FYNNEI. V trimming: 6 bases; J trimming: 2 bases; junction bases outside the gene matches: 3. This TCR was recovered from an elderly man with active or convalescent COVID-19. The specimen was peripheral blood. This chain links TRBV2 with TRBJ2-2; TRBD1 matches at 7 bases. The CDR3 spells CASRGDSNTGELFF. CDR3 bases: TGTGCCAGCAGAGGGGACAGTAACACCGGGGAGCTGTTTTTT.